The 31 T cell receptor beta chains below were found in one sample sequenced in a study of blood T cell repertoires in COVID-19. Sequencing was performed with immunoSEQ multiplex PCR; in TCRdb, only in-frame clones are kept and a portion is missing. The sample yields a few hundred thousand clones, just over 85% seen once. Sequencing was carried out using PBMCs or T cells enriched from blood (not recorded which). The receptors originated from a woman aged 40 to 49 with acute COVID-19.

This sequence joins TRBV4-3 and TRBJ1-1; D is possibly TRBD1 (6 bases). Trimming took off 0 bases at V and 6 bases at J, with 14 bases between the two ends. Germline values: CDR1 LGHNA, CDR2 YSLEER. This CDR3 is built from 15 residues. The CDR3 nucleotides are TGCGCCAGCAGCCAAGATCTTACAGGGCGCGCTGAAGCTTTCTTT. This encodes CASSQDLTGRAEAFF.

The V and J genes are TRBV14 and TRBJ2-1; 7 nucleotides agree with TRBD2. In germline, CDR1 is SGHDN, CDR2 FVKESK. CDR3 length equals 17 residues. The J segment lost 3 bases and the V segment lost 1 base, leaving 9 bases of the junction unmatched. The chain's CDR3 is CASSQGLGGRDYNEQFF. CDR3 bases: TGTGCCAGCAGCCAAGGGCTTGGCGGGAGAGACTACAATGAGCAGTTCTTC.

Only a few counts were recorded for this clone. The genes are TRBV27 and TRBJ2-2; 11 bases align to TRBD2. With V trimmed by 1 base and J by 8 bases, 3 bases remained unmatched. CDR3 length equals 15 residues. Germline V CDR1 and CDR2: MNHEY, SMNVEV (reference sequence). The CDR3 bases are TGTGCCAGCAGTTTATTGGCTAGCGGGAGGGGGGAGCTGTTTTTT. Protein: CASSLLASGRGELFF.

J is TRBJ1-5 and V is TRBV6-6; 7 positions agree with TRBD1. Germline V gene sequence: CDR1 MNHNY, CDR2 SVGAGI (reference sequence). The CDR3 is made up of 15 amino acids. J gave up 4 bases and V 2 bases, and 5 bases lay outside the gene matches. CDR3 loop: CASSYTGVYNQPQHF. In DNA form, the CDR3 reads TGTGCCAGCAGTTACACAGGGGTCTATAATCAGCCCCAGCATTTT.

The chain joins TRBV5-1 to TRBJ2-4; 10 bases line up with TRBD2. CDR1 is SGHRS and CDR2 is YFSETQ in the germline V gene. The ends lost 4 bases at V and 6 bases at J; junction bases unmatched: 4. This CDR3 region has 14 residues. As DNA, the CDR3 is TGCGCCAGCAGCCGGGGACTAGCGCCAAACATTCAGTACTTC. Protein product: CASSRGLAPNIQYF.

The rearrangement joins TRBV28 to TRBJ1-5; 8 nucleotides align to TRBD1. From germline, CDR1 is MDHEN and CDR2 SYDVKM. The CDR3 is 16 residues long. The junction had 8 bases not matched to a gene; V was cut back by 6 bases and J by 1 base. The CDR3 spells CASSSGGTGSNQPQHF. The CDR3 DNA reads TGTGCCAGCAGCTCCGGGGGGACAGGAAGCAATCAGCCCCAGCATTTT.

V gene TRBV7-3 combines with J gene TRBJ1-5; unclear D gene. Looked up from germline, CDR1 is SGHTA and CDR2 is FQGTGA. The V end lost 2 bases, the J end lost 4 bases, and 6 bases lay between the germline ends. The CDR3 length is 13 residues. The chain's CDR3 is CASSLEANQPQHF. The CDR3 DNA follows: TGTGCCAGCAGCTTAGAAGCAAATCAGCCCCAGCATTTT.

J is TRBJ1-5 and V is TRBV10-3; 10 bases agree with TRBD1. J lost 5 bases, V lost 2 bases, and 3 bases had no gene match. CDR3 length equals 15 residues. Germline CDR1 is ENHRY and CDR2 is SYGVKD. CDR3 residues: CAISEQDRGDQPQHF. The DNA of the CDR3 is TGTGCCATCAGTGAGCAGGACAGGGGGGATCAGCCCCAGCATTTT.

V usage is TRBV5-1 and J usage is TRBJ1-2, with D unresolved. The CDR3 is made up of 11 amino acids. Germline CDR1 and CDR2: SGHRS and YFSETQ. V was clipped by 8 bases and J by 3 bases, with 8 bases between them. CDR3 sequence reads: CARPGYYGYTF. For the CDR3, the DNA is TGCGCCAGGCCGGGTTACTATGGCTACACCTTC.

This clone was counted a few times. The V call is TRBV10-3, the J call TRBJ2-2; D is perhaps TRBD2 (5 bases). The CDR3 is 16 residues long. V gave up 0 bases and J gave up 1 base, with 9 bases separating them. Germline CDR1 ENHRY, CDR2 SYGVKD. CDR3 nucleotides: TGTGCCATCAGTGAGTCGATTGGGAGGAACACCGGGGAGCTGTTTTTT. Encoded protein: CAISESIGRNTGELFF.

This chain connects TRBV19 to TRBJ2-7; no clear D gene. The CDR3 is 15 residues long. The V end lost 4 bases, the J end lost 3 bases, and 16 bases lay between the germline ends. Germline CDR1 LNHDA, CDR2 SQIVND (reference sequence). In DNA form, the CDR3 reads TGTGCCAGTAGTACCCGACATGCGTTGCACTACGAGCAGTACTTC. Residues: CASSTRHALHYEQYF.

This clone was picked up a small number of times. V and J are TRBV6-5 and TRBJ1-1; D is uncertain. Per germline, CDR1 MNHEY and CDR2 SVGAGI. V shed 4 bases and J shed 1 base, with 4 bases lying between them. This CDR3 is 12 amino acids long. Here the CDR3 reads CASSSGNTEAFF. The CDR3 coding sequence is TGTGCCAGCAGTTCGGGGAACACTGAAGCTTTCTTT.

The V call is TRBV3-1 (or the pseudogene TRBV3-2), the J call TRBJ1-1; weak D call: TRBD1 (6 bases). Trimming removed 3 bases from V and 6 bases from J, with 14 bases in between. Germline CDR1 and CDR2: LGHDT and YNNKEL (reference sequence). The CDR3 is 14 residues long. CDR3 coding DNA: TGTGCCAGCAGCCACCACCGGGAGGGGGCTGAAGCTTTCTTT. It codes for CASSHHREGAEAFF.

A word on this clone: Other DNA sequences of this sample code for an identical CDR3. The rearrangement links TRBV27 to TRBJ1-2; 9 bases are a match to TRBD1. The length of the CDR3 is 13 residues. Unmatched junction bases numbered 6, after V lost 5 bases and J lost 8 bases. Germline CDR1 MNHEY, CDR2 SMNVEV (reference sequence). The CDR3 is CASSPGQGSGYTF. The CDR3 region has the DNA TGTGCCAGCAGTCCCGGACAGGGGTCGGGCTACACCTTC.

The chain couples TRBV5-5 to TRBJ1-1, with D maybe TRBD1 (6 bases). Between the trimmed V and J ends, which lost 4 bases and 4 bases, there was a span of 17 bases. Per the germline V gene, CDR1 is SGHKS and CDR2 is YYEKEE (reference sequence). The CDR3 runs to 15 residues. The DNA for the CDR3 is TGTGCCAGCAGCAGATACAGGGTCGAGAGCACTGAAGCTTTCTTT. Protein: CASSRYRVESTEAFF.

Only a few counts were recorded for this clone. The chain carries TRBV29-1 and TRBJ2-1; 10 bases align to TRBD1. V was clipped by 6 bases and J by 9 bases; unmatched bases: 26. The CDR3 covers 19 residues. Germline CDR1 is SQVTM and CDR2 is ANQGSEA. CDR3 nucleotides: TGCAGCGTATTCAATCCGGGGACAGGGGTGGAATGGTACGTAGGTGAGCAGTTCTTC. Its protein is CSVFNPGTGVEWYVGEQFF.

The chain couples TRBV9 to TRBJ1-2; TRBD1 might be the D (6 bases). The CDR3 extends over 18 amino acids. Germline values: CDR1 SGDLS, CDR2 YYNGEE. V was shortened by 3 bases and J by 2 bases, with 23 bases between the two germline ends. CDR3 sequence: CASSAGLNAGVGNYGYTF. CDR3 DNA sequence: TGTGCCAGCAGCGCTGGTCTTAACGCAGGGGTGGGAAACTATGGCTACACCTTC. The full variable domain, in which reference TRBV9 and TRBJ1-2 provide the parts outside the CDR3, is DSGVTQTPKHLITATGQRVTLRCSPRSGDLSVYWYQQSLDQGLQFLIQYYNGEERAKGNILERFSAQQFPDLHSELNLSSLELGDSALYFCASSAGLNAGVGNYGYTFGSGTRLTVV.

The V call is TRBV2, the J call TRBJ2-3, with 11 nucleotides matching TRBD2. V shed 5 bases and J 6 bases; nucleotides not matched to a gene: 7. Germline loops: CDR1 SNHLY, CDR2 FYNNEI. This CDR3 has 15 amino acids. For the CDR3, the DNA is TGTGCCAGCAGTTCCCCTAGCGGGGGGAGGGATACGCAGTATTTT. This translates into CASSSPSGGRDTQYF.

The gene calls are TRBV27 and TRBJ2-3, with 7 bases matching TRBD1. Germline V gene sequence: CDR1 MNHEY, CDR2 SMNVEV (reference sequence). V trimming: 11 bases; J trimming: 1 base; junction bases outside the gene matches: 6. CDR3 length: 13 amino acids. In nucleotides, the CDR3 is TGTGCCCGGGGACAGAGGTGCACAGATACGCAGTATTTT. Translating it yields CARGQRCTDTQYF.

The chain couples TRBV18 to TRBJ2-5; D is uncertain. The CDR3 contains 13 residues. Germline lookup yields CDR1 KGHSH and CDR2 LQKENI. V was clipped by 0 bases and J by 5 bases, with 7 bases between them. CDR3 in amino acids: CASSPPQWETQYF. CDR3 sequence (DNA): TGTGCCAGCTCACCACCACAGTGGGAGACCCAGTACTTC.

The chain employs TRBV21-1 and TRBJ2-2; the listed D gene, TRBD2, was not tested against the DNA. TRBV21-1 has pseudogene status. The CDR3 has 12 amino acids. CDR3 bases: TGTGCCAGTAGTGAAGGAGACGGGGAGCTGTTTTTT. As protein: CASSEGDGELFF.

The chain couples TRBV7-8 to TRBJ2-3, with 7 bases lining up with TRBD2. CDR1 and CDR2 from the germline V gene are SGHVS and FQNEAQ. The CDR3 length is 16 residues. Losses at the gene ends were 3 bases for V and 4 bases for J; bases not matched to a gene: 10. CDR3 region: CASSLRGGSPADTQYF. The CDR3 DNA reads TGTGCCAGCAGCTTGCGGGGCGGGAGTCCAGCAGATACGCAGTATTTT.

The gene calls are TRBV9 and TRBJ2-1; 7 nucleotides match TRBD1. This CDR3 contains 13 residues. Germline loops: CDR1 SGDLS, CDR2 YYNGEE. V shed 0 bases and J 8 bases; nucleotides not matched to a gene: 2. The CDR3 is CASSVEGAYEQFF. In DNA, the CDR3 is TGTGCCAGCAGCGTAGAGGGGGCCTATGAGCAGTTCTTC.

This chain joins TRBV5-5 and TRBJ2-5, with D uncertain. Trimming took 2 bases from V and 4 from J, leaving 3 bases between them. The CDR3 is made up of 11 amino acids. Germline CDR1 SGHKS, CDR2 YYEKEE (reference sequence). This CDR3 reads CASSFGETQYF. The CDR3 coding sequence is TGTGCCAGCAGCTTCGGAGAGACCCAGTACTTC.

Written as DNA, the CDR3 is TGTGCCAGCAGCCAAGGGCGGCAGATCGGGGAGCTGTTTTTT. This translates into CASSQGRQIGELFF. The rearrangement links TRBV3-1 (or the pseudogene TRBV3-2) to TRBJ2-2; D remains unclear. CDR3 length equals 14 residues. V shed 1 base and J shed 7 bases, with 10 bases lying between them. The germline V gene encodes CDR1 LGHDT and CDR2 YNNKEL (reference sequence).

V is TRBV9 and J is TRBJ1-1; 7 nucleotides agree with TRBD1. The CDR3 has 14 residues. The ends lost 4 bases at V and 6 bases at J; junction bases unmatched: 9. CDR1 and CDR2 (germline): SGDLS, YYNGEE. The CDR3 nucleotides read TGTGCCAGCAGCCAAGCCGGACAGGTCTCTGAAGCTTTCTTT. Translating it yields CASSQAGQVSEAFF.

This chain links TRBV25-1 with TRBJ2-5; 13 nucleotides match TRBD2. V dropped 0 bases and J dropped 5; count of bases not matched to a gene: 6. The CDR3 covers 17 residues. Per germline, CDR1 MGHDK and CDR2 SYGVNS. CDR3 region: CASSEYTSGRATETQYF. In DNA, the CDR3 is TGTGCCAGCAGTGAATATACTAGCGGGAGGGCCACCGAGACCCAGTACTTC.

Here the CDR3 reads CASSPFDREFNEQFF. CDR3 DNA: TGTGCCAGCAGCCCCTTCGATCGGGAGTTCAATGAGCAGTTCTTC. The chain combines TRBV6-5 with TRBJ2-1; a weak D match, TRBD2 (6 bases). In germline, CDR1 is MNHEY, CDR2 SVGAGI. The CDR3 spans 15 residues. The ends were cut back, 6 bases at V and 6 bases at J, with 18 bases in the middle.

This CDR3 reads CASSLGSGETQYF. The CDR3 coding sequence is TGCGCCAGCAGCTTGGGCAGTGGAGAGACCCAGTACTTC. The chain carries TRBV5-1 and TRBJ2-5; D remains unclear. In germline, CDR1 is SGHRS, CDR2 YFSETQ. The CDR3 has 13 amino acids. Deletions cut 0 bases from V and 4 bases from J, with 7 bases between.

The gene calls are TRBV27 and TRBJ2-2; 10 bases agree with TRBD2. V dropped 3 bases and J dropped 4; count of bases not matched to a gene: 8. Looked up from germline, CDR1 is MNHEY and CDR2 is SMNVEV (reference sequence). The CDR3 has 17 residues. The CDR3 sequence: CASSLITSGGATGELFF. CDR3 DNA sequence: TGTGCCAGCAGTTTGATAACCAGCGGGGGGGCCACCGGGGAGCTGTTTTTT.

The chain has TRBV11-2 and TRBJ1-5; 8 bases map to TRBD1. Germline CDR1 is SGHAT and CDR2 is FQNNGV. The CDR3 has 17 residues. The V gene end was trimmed by 4 bases and the J gene end by 5 bases; junction bases not matched to a gene: 13. The CDR3 loop reads CASSSLPGQGQHQPQHF. CDR3 bases: TGTGCCAGCAGCTCGCTTCCTGGACAGGGTCAGCATCAGCCCCAGCATTTT.